A single sample is the source of the 16 T cell receptor beta chains below, sequenced in a study of T cell responses to AZD1222 COVID-19 vaccine. Sequenced by immunoSEQ multiplex PCR; TCRdb stores in-frame clones only, minus some. The sample includes more than 60,000 clones, approximately 84% of them seen just once. The sequences come from peripheral blood, collected on day 0 of AZD1222 vaccination. The receptors derive from an adult in good health.

The chain is built from TRBV18 and TRBJ1-3; a possible D gene is TRBD1 (5 bases). The CDR3 totals 16 residues. Trimming removed 1 base at V and 0 bases at J, with 10 bases between. Germline CDR1 is KGHSH and CDR2 is LQKENI. The CDR3 DNA sequence: TGTGCCAGCTCACCACGACAGCAGAGCTCTGGAAACACCATATATTTT. Protein sequence: CASSPRQQSSGNTIYF.

The chain recombines TRBV18 with TRBJ1-2, with 8 bases that match TRBD1. Germline V gene data show CDR1 as KGHSH and CDR2 as LQKENI. The junction had 5 bases not matched to a gene; V was cut back by 4 bases and J by 4 bases. The CDR3 loop spans 14 amino acids. The CDR3 loop is CASSHSGTGYGYTF. CDR3 sequence (DNA): TGTGCCAGCTCACACAGCGGGACAGGCTATGGCTACACCTTC.

The V and J genes are TRBV25-1 and TRBJ2-4; D is uncertain. Trimming took off 7 bases at V and 9 bases at J, with 19 bases between the two ends. CDR3 length equals 14 residues. The germline V gene encodes CDR1 MGHDK and CDR2 SYGVNS. The CDR3 bases are TGTGCCAGCACCCCAATCTTCTGCGGTGGCATTCAGTACTTC. Protein: CASTPIFCGGIQYF.

This chain links TRBV18 with TRBJ1-1; perhaps TRBD1 as D (6 bases). Germline V lookup: CDR1 KGHSH, CDR2 LQKENI. The CDR3 is made up of 15 amino acids. V was cut by 10 bases and J by 0 bases, with 18 bases left in between. The CDR3 reads CATSRGGTLNTEAFF. The CDR3 coding sequence is TGTGCCACCTCCAGGGGAGGGACACTGAACACTGAAGCTTTCTTT.

V usage is TRBV10-1 and J usage is TRBJ1-1; D is undetermined. The CDR3 runs 17 residues. The V and J ends lost 0 bases and 1 base respectively, with 15 bases between them. The germline CDR1 and CDR2 sequences are WNHNN and SYGVQD (reference sequence). The CDR3 region is CASSESPLGRANTEAFF. In DNA form, the CDR3 reads TGCGCCAGCAGTGAGTCCCCCCTTGGGAGGGCGAACACTGAAGCTTTCTTT.

The V and J genes are TRBV5-1 and TRBJ2-1; 7 nucleotides match TRBD2. Losses at the gene ends were 3 bases for V and 4 bases for J; bases not matched to a gene: 10. This CDR3 comprises 16 residues. Germline CDR1 and CDR2: SGHRS and YFSETQ. This CDR3 reads CASSSGGELAYNEQFF. The CDR3 nucleotides read TGCGCCAGCAGCTCCGGTGGGGAACTAGCGTACAATGAGCAGTTCTTC. Looking up the rest from reference TRBV5-1 and TRBJ2-1 gives the full variable domain: KAGVTQTPRYLIKTRGQQVTLSCSPISGHRSVSWYQQTPGQGLQFLFEYFSETQRNKGNFPGRFSGRQFSNSRSEMNVSTLELGDSALYLCASSSGGELAYNEQFFGPGTRLTVL.

The chain recombines TRBV7-8 with TRBJ1-2; possible D gene TRBD1, 6 bases. Germline V lookup: CDR1 SGHVS, CDR2 FQNEAQ. The CDR3 extends over 15 amino acids. With 1 base removed from V and 8 bases from J, the gap between germline ends came to 17 bases. This chain's CDR3 is CASSLGGGLLIGYTF. CDR3 DNA: TGTGCCAGCAGCTTAGGAGGGGGGTTGCTTATAGGCTACACCTTC. Complete variable domain (other parts from reference TRBV7-8 and TRBJ1-2): GAGVSQSPRYKVAKRGQDVALRCDPISGHVSLFWYQQALGQGPEFLTYFQNEAQLDKSGLPSDRFFAERPEGSVSTLKIQRTQQEDSAVYLCASSLGGGLLIGYTFGSGTRLTVV.

V is TRBV27 and J is TRBJ1-5, with a possible D match to TRBD1 (6 bases). Germline assignment: CDR1 MNHEY and CDR2 SMNVEV (reference sequence). The CDR3 is 15 residues long. V was shortened by 5 bases and J by 1 base, with 12 bases between the two germline ends. This CDR3 reads CASSPGDTSNQPQHF. Written as DNA, the CDR3 is TGTGCCAGCAGTCCCGGGGACACAAGCAATCAGCCCCAGCATTTT.

The chain employs TRBV2 and TRBJ2-1; 12 bases fit TRBD1. Germline loops: CDR1 SNHLY, CDR2 FYNNEI. CDR3 length equals 17 residues. V shed 6 bases, J shed 7 bases, and the junction held 13 bases outside the gene matches. DNA for the CDR3: TGTGCCAGCAGCGCACCGACTGGGACAGGGGGCAGGAATGAGCAGTTCTTC. This translates into CASSAPTGTGGRNEQFF.

This clone was counted only a few times. The chain has TRBV6-2 or TRBV6-3 and TRBJ1-5, with D possibly being TRBD1 (5 bases). Germline lookup yields CDR1 MNHEY and CDR2 SVGEGT. CDR3 length: 14 amino acids. V gave up 3 bases and J gave up 7 bases, with 13 bases separating them. The CDR3 coding sequence is TGTGCCAGCAGTTATAGGCAGGGAGAGCAGCCCCAGCATTTT. The encoded protein is CASSYRQGEQPQHF.

This rearrangement joins TRBV29-1 to TRBJ1-1, with D possibly being TRBD1 (6 bases). Germline CDR1 and CDR2: SQVTM and ANQGSEA. The CDR3 totals 13 residues. V lost 6 bases to trimming and J lost 1 base, with 12 bases between them. The CDR3 region is CSVTKTGNTEAFF. The CDR3 DNA is TGCAGCGTCACTAAGACAGGGAACACTGAAGCTTTCTTT.

The chain is built from TRBV5-1 and TRBJ1-1, with unresolved D. This CDR3 spans 13 amino acids. V was clipped by 4 bases and J by 1 base, with 8 bases between them. The germline gives CDR1 SGHRS, CDR2 YFSETQ. CDR3 nucleotide sequence: TGCGCCAGCAGCCCCTCAGGGAACACTGAAGCTTTCTTT. It is translated as CASSPSGNTEAFF. Filled out from reference TRBV5-1 and TRBJ1-1, the complete variable domain reads KAGVTQTPRYLIKTRGQQVTLSCSPISGHRSVSWYQQTPGQGLQFLFEYFSETQRNKGNFPGRFSGRQFSNSRSEMNVSTLELGDSALYLCASSPSGNTEAFFGQGTRLTVV.

The chain recombines TRBV3-1 (or the pseudogene TRBV3-2) with TRBJ2-5, with 9 bases matching TRBD2. Germline assignment: CDR1 LGHDT and CDR2 YNNKEL (reference sequence). The CDR3 has 14 amino acids. The V segment lost 4 bases and the J segment 3 bases; nucleotides outside the gene matches: 3. The CDR3 region has the DNA TGTGCCAGCAGCCCGGAGCGGGGGGAAGAGACCCAGTACTTC. Translation gives CASSPERGEETQYF.

The chain employs TRBV28 and TRBJ1-4, with TRBD1 matching over 7 bases. The length of the CDR3 is 15 residues. The V segment lost 2 bases and the J segment 5 bases; nucleotides outside the gene matches: 5. In germline, CDR1 is MDHEN, CDR2 SYDVKM. The chain's CDR3 is CASSLLWDSNEKLFF. CDR3 nucleotide sequence: TGTGCCAGCAGTTTACTTTGGGACAGCAATGAAAAACTGTTTTTT.

The DNA for the CDR3 is TGTGCCAGCAGTGAATCTGGGGGAATCGGCGGATATGGCTACACCTTC. This codes for CASSESGGIGGYGYTF. V gene TRBV25-1 combines with J gene TRBJ1-2, with D possibly being TRBD1 (5 bases). CDR1 MGHDK and CDR2 SYGVNS come from the germline V gene. CDR3 length: 16 residues. V was pared by 1 base and J by 5 bases, with 17 bases between.

The gene calls are TRBV19 and TRBJ1-1; 7 nucleotides line up with TRBD1. This CDR3 contains 17 residues. The V gene end was trimmed by 4 bases and the J gene end by 0 bases; junction bases not matched to a gene: 11. Per germline, CDR1 LNHDA and CDR2 SQIVND (reference sequence). CDR3 in DNA: TGTGCCAGTAGTAACCCGGGACAGATCTTCATGAACACTGAAGCTTTCTTT. It encodes CASSNPGQIFMNTEAFF.